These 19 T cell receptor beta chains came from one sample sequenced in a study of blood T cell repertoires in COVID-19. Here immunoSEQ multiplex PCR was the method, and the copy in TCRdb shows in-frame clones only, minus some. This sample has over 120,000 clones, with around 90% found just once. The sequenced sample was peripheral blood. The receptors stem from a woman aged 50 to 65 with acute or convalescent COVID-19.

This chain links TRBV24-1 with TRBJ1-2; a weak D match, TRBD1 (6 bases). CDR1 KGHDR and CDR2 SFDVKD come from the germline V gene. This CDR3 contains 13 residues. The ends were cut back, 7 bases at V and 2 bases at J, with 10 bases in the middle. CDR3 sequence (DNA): TGTGCCACCAGCGTGGACAGAAACTATGGCTACACCTTC. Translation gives CATSVDRNYGYTF.

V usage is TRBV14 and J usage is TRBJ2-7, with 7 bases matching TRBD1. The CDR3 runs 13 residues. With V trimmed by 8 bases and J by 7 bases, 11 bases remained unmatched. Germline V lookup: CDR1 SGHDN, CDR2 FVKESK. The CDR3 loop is CASRSKGAREQYF. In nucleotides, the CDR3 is TGTGCCAGCCGGAGCAAGGGGGCTCGTGAGCAGTACTTC.

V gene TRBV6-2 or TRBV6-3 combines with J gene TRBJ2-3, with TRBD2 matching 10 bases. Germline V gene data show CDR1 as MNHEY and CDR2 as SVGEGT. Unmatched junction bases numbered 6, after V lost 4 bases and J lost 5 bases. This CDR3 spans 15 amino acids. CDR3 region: CASSWNSGGQDTQYF. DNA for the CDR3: TGTGCCAGCAGTTGGAATAGCGGGGGGCAAGATACGCAGTATTTT.

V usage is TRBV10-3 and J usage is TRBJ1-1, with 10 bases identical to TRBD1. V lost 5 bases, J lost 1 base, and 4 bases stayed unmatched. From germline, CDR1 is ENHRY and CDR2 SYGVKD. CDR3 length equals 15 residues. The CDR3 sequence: CAISRGQGENTEAFF. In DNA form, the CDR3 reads TGTGCCATCAGTCGAGGACAGGGGGAGAACACTGAAGCTTTCTTT.

The CDR3 spells CASSPQEVKFF. Here the CDR3 DNA reads TGCGCCAGCAGTCCCCAGGAGGTCAAGTTCTTC. V and J are TRBV10-2 and TRBJ2-1, with a possible D match to TRBD2 (5 bases). This CDR3 spans 11 amino acids. The V end lost 5 bases, the J end lost 14 bases, and 13 bases lay between the germline ends. Germline V gives CDR1 WSHSY, CDR2 SAAADI.

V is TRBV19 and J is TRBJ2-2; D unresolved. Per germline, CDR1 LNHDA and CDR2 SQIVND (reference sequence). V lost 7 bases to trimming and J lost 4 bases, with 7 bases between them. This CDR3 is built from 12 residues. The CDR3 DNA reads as TGTGCCAGTAACCGACTCACCGGGGAGCTGTTTTTT. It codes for CASNRLTGELFF.

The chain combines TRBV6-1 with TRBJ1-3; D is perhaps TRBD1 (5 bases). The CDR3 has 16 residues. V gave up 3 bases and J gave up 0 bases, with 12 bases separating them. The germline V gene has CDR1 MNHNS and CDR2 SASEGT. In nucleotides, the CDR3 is TGTGCCAGCAGTGACCCAGGGCTTCTCTCTGGAAACACCATATATTTT. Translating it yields CASSDPGLLSGNTIYF.

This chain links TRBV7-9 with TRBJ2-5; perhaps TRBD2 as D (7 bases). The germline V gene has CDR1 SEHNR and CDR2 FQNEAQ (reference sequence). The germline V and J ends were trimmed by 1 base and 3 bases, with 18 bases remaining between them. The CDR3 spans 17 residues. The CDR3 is CASSLVSGRGGEETQYF. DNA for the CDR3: TGTGCCAGCAGCTTAGTGTCTGGCAGGGGAGGGGAAGAGACCCAGTACTTC.

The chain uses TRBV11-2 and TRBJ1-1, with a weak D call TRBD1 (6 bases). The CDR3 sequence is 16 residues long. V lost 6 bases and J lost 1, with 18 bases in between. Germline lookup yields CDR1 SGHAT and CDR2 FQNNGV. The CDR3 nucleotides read TGTGCCAGCAGTTTTAACAGGGCGTGGGGGAACACTGAAGCTTTCTTT. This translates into CASSFNRAWGNTEAFF.

CDR3 region: CASSPQAQVSTDTQYF. In DNA, the CDR3 is TGTGCCAGCTCACCTCAGGCACAGGTTAGCACAGATACGCAGTATTTT. The chain uses TRBV18 and TRBJ2-3; TRBD1 might be the D (5 bases). This CDR3 has 16 residues. CDR1 is KGHSH, CDR2 LQKENI, per germline. V lost 3 bases to trimming and J lost 0 bases, with 13 bases between them.

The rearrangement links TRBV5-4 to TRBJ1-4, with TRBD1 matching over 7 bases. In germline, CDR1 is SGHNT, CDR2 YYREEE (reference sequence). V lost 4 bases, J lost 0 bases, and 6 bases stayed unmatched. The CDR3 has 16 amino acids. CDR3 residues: CASSLTGDATNEKLFF. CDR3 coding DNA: TGTGCCAGCAGCCTTACAGGGGATGCAACTAATGAAAAACTGTTTTTT.

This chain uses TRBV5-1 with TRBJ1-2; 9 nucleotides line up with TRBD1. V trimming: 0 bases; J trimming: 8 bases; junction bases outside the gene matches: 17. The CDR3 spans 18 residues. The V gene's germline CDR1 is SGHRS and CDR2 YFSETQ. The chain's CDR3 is CASSLEPGQGPISGGYTF. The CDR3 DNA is TGCGCCAGCAGCTTGGAGCCGGGACAGGGACCTATCTCTGGGGGCTACACCTTC.

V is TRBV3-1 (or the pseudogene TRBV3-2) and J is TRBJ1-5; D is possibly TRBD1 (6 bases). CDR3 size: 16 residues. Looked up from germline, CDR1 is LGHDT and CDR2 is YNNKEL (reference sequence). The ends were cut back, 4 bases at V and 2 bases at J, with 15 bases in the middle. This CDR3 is CASSLGSSGGNQPQHF. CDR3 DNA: TGTGCCAGCAGCCTCGGGTCCTCAGGGGGCAATCAGCCCCAGCATTTT.

This CDR3 is CASRPTTGNYGYTF. DNA for the CDR3: TGTGCCAGCAGGCCCACGACAGGAAACTATGGCTACACCTTC. The J gene is TRBJ1-2, the V gene TRBV2, with D possibly TRBD1 on 6 matching bases. Deletions cut 6 bases from V and 2 bases from J, with 13 bases between. The CDR3 totals 14 residues. Germline lookup yields CDR1 SNHLY and CDR2 FYNNEI.

The CDR3 coding sequence is TGTGCCAGTAGTATATTAGACAGGGAATATACGAGCTACACCTTC. Its protein is CASSILDREYTSYTF. The chain joins TRBV19 to TRBJ1-2, with 7 bases fitting TRBD1. Germline CDR1 LNHDA, CDR2 SQIVND (reference sequence). This CDR3 region has 15 residues. J gave up 9 bases and V 2 bases, and 12 bases lay outside the gene matches.

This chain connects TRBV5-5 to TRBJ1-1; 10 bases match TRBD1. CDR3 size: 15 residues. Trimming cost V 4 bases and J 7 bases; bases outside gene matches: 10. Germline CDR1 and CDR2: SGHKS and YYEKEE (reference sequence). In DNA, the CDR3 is TGTGCCAGCAGCGGCGGGACAGGGGTTCGCGTTGAAGCTTTCTTT. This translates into CASSGGTGVRVEAFF.

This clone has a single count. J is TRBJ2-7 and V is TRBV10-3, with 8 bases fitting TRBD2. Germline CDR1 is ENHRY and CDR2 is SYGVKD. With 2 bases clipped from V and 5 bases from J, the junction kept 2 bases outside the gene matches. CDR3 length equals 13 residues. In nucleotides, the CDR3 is TGTGCCATCAGTGAGCGGGGGGGGGACGAGCAGTACTTC. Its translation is CAISERGGDEQYF.

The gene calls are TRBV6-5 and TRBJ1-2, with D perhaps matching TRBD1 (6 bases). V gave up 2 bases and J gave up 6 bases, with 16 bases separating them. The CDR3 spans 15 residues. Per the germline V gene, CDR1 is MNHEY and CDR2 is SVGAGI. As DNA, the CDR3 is TGTGCCAGCAGTTACCGTCGGGGGGCGAATCATGGCTACACCTTC. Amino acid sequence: CASSYRRGANHGYTF.

The CDR3 DNA follows: TGTGCCTGGAACGGGGGAGCCTACGAGCAGTACTTC. This translates into CAWNGGAYEQYF. J is TRBJ2-7 and V is TRBV30, with D possibly matching TRBD2 (6 bases). Germline V lookup: CDR1 GTSNPN, CDR2 SVGIG (reference sequence). The ends were cut back, 4 bases at V and 2 bases at J, with 9 bases in the middle. The CDR3 consists of 12 residues.